This TCR beta chain was sequenced for a study of shared clonotypes between healthy human individuals. The wider study: With ages of 18 to 49, the donors were two women and three men.

Trimming removed 6 bases from V and 5 bases from J, with 18 bases in between. This CDR3 is built from 15 residues. Germline CDR1 reads SGHNT; CDR2 reads YYREEE (reference sequence). Execution of the assay was at deep level. The protocol was immunoSEQ multiplex PCR, while the TCRdb copy is restricted to in-frame clones and leaves out a portion. Of about 490,000 clones in the sample, around 78% were seen once. In its sample, this clone was seen a few times. The sequence derives from a woman aged 40 to 50 in good health. Some clones in this sample may be carry-over from other donors' samples. Sequenced material: PBMCs. The gene calls are TRBV5-4 and TRBJ2-1; tentatively, D is TRBD1 (6 bases). This CDR3 reads CASKSGVANDNEQFF. For the CDR3, the DNA is TGTGCCAGCAAGTCAGGGGTGGCGAACGACAATGAGCAGTTCTTC.